This T cell receptor beta chain derives from a study of Ad26.COV2.S vaccination and SARS-CoV-2 variants. Generated by immunoSEQ multiplex PCR, the TCRdb table keeps only in-frame clones and is missing some. The sample records about 400,000 clones, about 88% being singletons. Treatment: about 20 received Ad26.COV2.S at low or high dose, single or two shots; a few received placebo; per-sample allocation not given. Sample collection was performed on day 63 after the first vaccine or placebo injection. Concerning this clone: Its antigen is still unknown.

This CDR3 contains 12 residues. The V and J ends lost 4 bases and 3 bases, in that order; junction bases with no gene match: 1. Germline V CDR1 and CDR2: SGHDT, YYEEEE. Study-level results: Assessments of TCR breadth and depth may have underestimated the total T cell responses. Vaccine recipients showed a spike-specific TCR breadth that was higher than in placebo recipients.

The material was peripheral blood, obtained in a trial of Ad26.COV2.S vaccine versus placebo. This TCR was recovered from a person aged 18-65 years who received the Ad26.COV2.S COVID-19 vaccine or a placebo. This chain connects TRBV5-6 to TRBJ2-7; 7 nucleotides match TRBD1. The CDR3 DNA follows: TGTGCCAGCAGCGGGGACAGCTACGAGCAGTACTTC. This translates into CASSGDSYEQYF.